Below are 9 T cell receptor beta chains sequenced from a single sample in a study of T-cell memory formation after mild COVID-19. Using its own MiXCR run on the 5' RACE reads, TCRdb lists one record per CDR3 protein. The sample lists 400,000 or so distinct CDR3 sequences, around 21% occurring once. Sequencing used PBMCs or a T cell subset sorted from them (not recorded which). The receptor source for this set is an adult woman who had mild COVID-19 (a few samples of this study predate the infection). Cell type and time point are not known.

The chain combines TRBV7-6 with TRBJ2-7; no clear D gene. The ends were cut back, 5 bases at V and 5 bases at J, with 16 bases in the middle. This CDR3 has 14 residues. Per germline, CDR1 SGHVS and CDR2 FNYEAQ. CDR3 DNA: TGTGCCAGCAGCCCTGGTATTGGTAGTCACGAGCAGTACTTC. It yields the protein CASSPGIGSHEQYF.

This clonotype has a handful of counts. The chain couples TRBV4-1 to TRBJ1-3, with a weak D call TRBD1 (5 bases). The ends were cut back, 4 bases at V and 1 base at J, with 17 bases in the middle. Germline CDR1 reads MGHRA; CDR2 reads YSYEKL. The CDR3 totals 17 residues. The CDR3: CASSPRGRVDSGNTIYF. CDR3 bases: TGCGCCAGCAGCCCGAGAGGCAGGGTGGATTCTGGAAACACCATATATTTT.

This clonotype was observed a few times. This sequence joins TRBV18 and TRBJ1-2; D is unresolved. CDR3 size: 11 residues. Germline CDR1 reads KGHSH; CDR2 reads LQKENI. The V and J ends lost 5 bases and 7 bases respectively, with 8 bases between them. This CDR3 reads CASSEQAGYTF. For the CDR3, the DNA is TGTGCCAGCTCAGAACAAGCTGGCTACACCTTC.

The J gene is TRBJ1-1, the V gene TRBV29-1; D ambiguous. The CDR3 consists of 14 residues. The germline V and J ends were trimmed by 7 bases and 4 bases, with 19 bases remaining between them. The germline V gene has CDR1 SQVTM and CDR2 ANQGSEA. This CDR3 is CSEDEVGPSTEAFF. The CDR3 bases are TGCAGCGAGGACGAGGTAGGGCCGAGCACTGAAGCTTTCTTT.

The V and J genes are TRBV7-9 and TRBJ2-1; 11 nucleotides agree with TRBD2. The CDR3 is 15 amino acids. J was trimmed by 4 bases and V by 7 bases; bases with no gene match: 6. The germline CDR1 and CDR2 sequences are SEHNR and FQNEAQ (reference sequence). The CDR3, as DNA: TGTGCCAGCAACTCCCCTAGCGGGGGGTACAATGAGCAGTTCTTC. Protein: CASNSPSGGYNEQFF.

The chain uses TRBV20-1 and TRBJ2-1; maybe TRBD1 (5 bases). This CDR3 has 15 residues. CDR1 is DFQATT, CDR2 SNEGSKA, per germline (reference sequence). V was cut by 3 bases and J by 8 bases, with 20 bases left in between. The CDR3 loop is CSASGVALGAHEQFF. DNA of the CDR3: TGCAGTGCTAGTGGGGTAGCCCTAGGGGCCCATGAGCAGTTCTTC.

This clonotype was picked up a small number of times. This rearrangement joins TRBV12-3 or TRBV12-4 to TRBJ1-1; D gene uncertain. The CDR3 loop spans 14 amino acids. V was cut by 4 bases and J by 1 base, with 10 bases left in between. CDR3 DNA: TGTGCCAGCAGTTCCCGGCTGGGGAACACTGAAGCTTTCTTT. Its translation is CASSSRLGNTEAFF.

In this sample, this clonotype turned up a few times. The chain employs TRBV13 and TRBJ1-1, with 10 nucleotides matching TRBD1. V lost 2 bases and J lost 2; bases outside the gene matches: 5. Looked up from germline, CDR1 is PRHDT and CDR2 is FYEKMQ (reference sequence). The CDR3 has 16 amino acids. This CDR3 is CASSLMTGGPNTEAFF. The CDR3 DNA is TGTGCCAGCAGCTTAATGACAGGGGGCCCAAACACTGAAGCTTTCTTT.

The V and J genes are TRBV19 and TRBJ1-5; TRBD1 is a possible D gene (6 bases). V shed 9 bases and J shed 0 bases, with 21 bases lying between them. The CDR3 is made up of 17 amino acids. CDR1 is LNHDA, CDR2 SQIVND, per germline (reference sequence). CDR3 loop: CASSPYYRDYSNQPQHF. The CDR3, as DNA: TGTGCCAGCTCACCCTATTACAGGGATTATAGCAATCAGCCCCAGCATTTT.